Sequencing of this T cell receptor beta chain was carried out in a study of OX40 agonist ivuxolimab in advanced cancers. The overall study: Earlier anti-PD-1, anti-PD-L1 or anti-CTLA-4 therapy was permitted; about 44% had received some. Study observations and caveats: CD8+ T cells (on average) carried more expanded clones than CD4+ T cells. Clonal expansion by week 6 occurred in CD4+ and CD8+ blood T cells (at 0.1 to 3.0 mg/kg).

The method was immunoSEQ multiplex PCR; TCRdb's version includes in-frame clones alone and lacks a portion of them. The profile shows roughly 79,000 clones, roughly 85% of them singletons. People who had autoimmune disease history or systemic immunosuppression were excluded. The length of the CDR3 is 14 residues. CDR1 is SGHVS and CDR2 is FNYEAQ in the germline V gene. The V and J ends lost 1 base and 11 bases respectively, with 16 bases between them. By proportion, this clone is medium-sized. Its antigen is not known. Specimen: CD4+ or CD8+ T cells sorted from blood, collected in a trial of the OX40 agonist ivuxolimab. This receptor was obtained from an adult with an advanced solid tumor such as melanoma, head and neck, liver or kidney cancer. V and J are TRBV7-6 and TRBJ2-3; a weak D match, TRBD1 (6 bases). CDR3 sequence: CASSLEAVPGQQYF. The CDR3 DNA reads as TGTGCCAGCAGCTTAGAGGCAGTACCGGGACAGCAGTATTTT.